This T cell receptor (beta chain) was recorded in a study of T cells in localized non-small cell lung cancer. In regard to this clone: Its antigen is as yet unknown.

The CDR3 consists of 13 residues. The V gene's germline CDR1 is MNHNS and CDR2 SASEGT. The study, taken as a whole, reports: Uninvolved adjacent lung showed the highest T cell clonality, exceeding tumor. Turning up in adjacent lung were a median approximately 57 of the top 100 tumor clones. Increased T cell density in blood showed an association with longer overall survival.

Generated by immunoSEQ multiplex PCR, the TCRdb table keeps only in-frame clones and is missing some. Here the sample spans about 52,000 clones, just over 85% being singletons. The specimen was peripheral blood, collected before any cancer treatment. This chain uses TRBV6-1 with TRBJ2-5, with D possibly being TRBD2 (6 bases). The J call is doubtful: the DNA matches TRBJ2-7 better. The TCR was taken from a male donor at least 60 years old with stage III squamous cell lung carcinoma. The CDR3: CASSPRLVSEQYF. In DNA form, the CDR3 reads TGTGCCAGCAGTCCCCGACTAGTCAGCGAGCAGTACTTC.